The present T cell receptor (beta chain) was sequenced within a study of cytomegalovirus exposure and HLA in healthy donors. The CDR3 is 12 amino acids. Germline CDR1 and CDR2: MNHNS and SASEGT. The J segment lost 7 bases and the V segment lost 8 bases, leaving 6 bases of the junction unmatched. The table lists this clone with a count of one. In the PCR, 60 Vbeta and 13 Jbeta primers were used. Sequencing used immunoSEQ multiplex PCR; TCRdb keeps in-frame clones, though not all of them. The sample carries under 200,000 clones, roughly 80% recorded once. V usage is TRBV6-1 and J usage is TRBJ1-2, with TRBD1 matching 8 bases. Sequenced: PBMCs. The TCR sequence derives from a man in his fifties or sixties in good health and CMV-seropositive. The chain's CDR3 is CASGDRGSGYTF. The CDR3 DNA sequence: TGTGCCAGCGGAGACAGGGGATCTGGCTACACCTTC.